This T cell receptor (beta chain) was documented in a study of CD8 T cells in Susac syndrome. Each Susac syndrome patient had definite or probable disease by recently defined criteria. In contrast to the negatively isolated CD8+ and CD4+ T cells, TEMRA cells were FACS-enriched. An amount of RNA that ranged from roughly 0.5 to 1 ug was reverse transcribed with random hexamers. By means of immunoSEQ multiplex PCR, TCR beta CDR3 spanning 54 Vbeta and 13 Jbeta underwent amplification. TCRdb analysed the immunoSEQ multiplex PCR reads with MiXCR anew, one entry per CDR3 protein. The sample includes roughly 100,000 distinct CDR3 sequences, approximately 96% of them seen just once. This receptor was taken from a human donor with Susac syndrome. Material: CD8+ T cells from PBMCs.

CDR3 residues: CASSHLSLNEQFF. For the CDR3, the DNA is TGTGCCAGCAGCCACCTATCACTGAATGAGCAGTTCTTC. The chain carries TRBV3-1 and TRBJ2-1; no clear D. V was shortened by 3 bases and J by 7 bases, with 10 bases between the two germline ends. Germline V gene data show CDR1 as LGHDT and CDR2 as YNNKEL (reference sequence). This CDR3 is built from 13 residues.